One sample yielded the 32 T cell receptor beta chains listed below, sequenced in a study of T cell changes during pregnancy in multiple sclerosis (dated by TCRdb to about 2019). Libraries were built with the immunoSEQ multiplex PCR assay. This is the immuneACCESS table as TCRdb keeps it, with only in-frame sequences that have V and J called. A part of the clones is gone; compared with another copy, unresolved V genes explain less than half, and the rest is unexplained. This sample comprises tens of thousands of clones, 92% of them detected only once. The biggest ten clones account for around 0.73% of the sample. The specimen was CD4+ T cells from peripheral blood mononuclear cells, collected in the third trimester of pregnancy. The receptor source for this set is a female donor with multiple sclerosis, enrolled in a pregnancy study.

The chain is built from TRBV4-2 and TRBJ2-6, with a weak D call TRBD2 (5 bases). CDR1 is LGHNA, CDR2 YNFKEQ, per germline. V was cut by 1 base and J by 1 base, with 8 bases left in between. The CDR3 loop spans 16 amino acids. DNA of the CDR3: TGTGCCAGCAGCCAAGGAGGGATTTCTGGGGCCAACGTCCTGACTTTC. This codes for CASSQGGISGANVLTF.

The rearrangement joins TRBV29-1 to TRBJ2-2; D perhaps matches TRBD1 (6 bases). The V end lost 7 bases, the J end lost 2 bases, and 14 bases lay between the germline ends. Germline values: CDR1 SQVTM, CDR2 ANQGSEA. The CDR3 sequence is 14 residues long. The CDR3 DNA follows: TGCAGCGCCCAGGGACAAACCAACACCGGGGAGCTGTTTTTT. Residues: CSAQGQTNTGELFF.

The chain couples TRBV9 to TRBJ2-1, with TRBD2 matching over 14 bases. With 4 bases clipped from V and 6 bases from J, the junction kept 6 bases outside the gene matches. This CDR3 is 16 amino acids long. CDR1 SGDLS and CDR2 YYNGEE come from the germline V gene. CDR3 nucleotide sequence: TGTGCCAGCAGCTCGGGGGGGACTAGCGGGGGCAATGAGCAGTTCTTC. Residues: CASSSGGTSGGNEQFF.

The chain has TRBV27 and TRBJ2-1; 9 nucleotides line up with TRBD2. Germline lookup yields CDR1 MNHEY and CDR2 SMNVEV (reference sequence). This CDR3 is built from 20 residues. V shed 4 bases, J shed 0 bases, and the junction held 16 bases outside the gene matches. The CDR3 is CASSSWVGSGGGSSYNEQFF. The CDR3 coding sequence is TGTGCCAGCAGTTCCTGGGTGGGTAGCGGGGGTGGGAGCTCCTACAATGAGCAGTTCTTC.

The V and J genes are TRBV14 and TRBJ1-6; D possibly corresponds to TRBD1 (6 bases). V dropped 4 bases and J dropped 9 bases, with 13 bases sitting between them. The CDR3 runs 14 residues. Germline assignment: CDR1 SGHDN and CDR2 FVKESK. The CDR3 is CASSRQVEASPLHF. CDR3 coding DNA: TGTGCCAGCAGCCGACAGGTCGAAGCTTCACCCCTCCACTTT.

The chain carries TRBV19 and TRBJ1-6, with a tentative D call TRBD1 (5 bases). Per germline, CDR1 LNHDA and CDR2 SQIVND (reference sequence). The CDR3 is 16 residues long. With 4 bases removed from V and 0 bases from J, the gap between germline ends came to 10 bases. The CDR3 DNA is TGTGCCAGTAGTACCCGGGGGAACTCCTATAATTCACCCCTCCACTTT. It yields the protein CASSTRGNSYNSPLHF.

The chain is built from TRBV11-3 and TRBJ1-6; 9 bases line up with TRBD1. V shed 5 bases and J 8 bases; nucleotides not matched to a gene: 1. CDR3 length: 13 amino acids. Germline values: CDR1 SGHNT, CDR2 YENEEA. The CDR3 sequence: CASSRTGDSPLHF. CDR3 DNA sequence: TGTGCCAGCAGCCGGACAGGGGATTCACCCCTCCACTTT. Full variable domain (rest looked up from reference TRBV11-3 and TRBJ1-6): EAGVVQSPRYKIIEKKQPVAFWCNPISGHNTLYWYLQNLGQGPELLIRYENEEAVDDSQLPKDRFSAERLKGVDSTLKIQPAELGDSAVYLCASSRTGDSPLHFGNGTRLTVT.

The V and J genes are TRBV7-9 and TRBJ2-7; the D gene is possibly TRBD1 (5 bases). The length of the CDR3 is 16 residues. The germline V gene encodes CDR1 SEHNR and CDR2 FQNEAQ (reference sequence). Trimming left V 1 base short and J 7 bases short, with 20 bases between. The CDR3 is CASSLDGARGIREQYF. The CDR3 DNA reads as TGTGCCAGCAGCTTAGATGGGGCTAGGGGTATACGTGAGCAGTACTTC.

V gene TRBV2 combines with J gene TRBJ2-7; 7 bases are shared with TRBD2. This CDR3 comprises 13 residues. V shed 0 bases and J 5 bases; nucleotides not matched to a gene: 1. Germline CDR1 and CDR2: SNHLY and FYNNEI. CDR3: CASSEAGGNEQYF. The CDR3 bases are TGTGCCAGCAGTGAAGCGGGGGGGAACGAGCAGTACTTC.

J is TRBJ1-1 and V is TRBV4-3, with 7 bases aligning to TRBD1. After removal of 1 base from V and 6 bases from J, the junction contained 5 bases not matched to a gene. The CDR3 loop spans 14 amino acids. CDR1 is LGHNA and CDR2 is YSLEER in the germline V gene. The CDR3 loop is CASSQAQGTAEAFF. For the CDR3, the DNA is TGCGCCAGCAGCCAAGCACAGGGGACAGCTGAAGCTTTCTTT.

This clone was seen just once. The gene calls are TRBV7-3 and TRBJ2-2; D is possibly TRBD2 (5 bases). Per the germline V gene, CDR1 is SGHTA and CDR2 is FQGTGA. Trimming shortened V by 5 bases and J by 7 bases, and 14 bases separated the two germline ends. CDR3 length: 14 residues. The CDR3 loop reads CASSPEASSGELFF. The DNA of the CDR3 is TGTGCCAGCAGCCCGGAGGCGAGTAGCGGGGAGCTGTTTTTT.

The rearrangement joins TRBV18 to TRBJ1-1; D unresolved. Looked up from germline, CDR1 is KGHSH and CDR2 is LQKENI. The germline V and J ends were trimmed by 4 bases and 2 bases, with 8 bases remaining between them. The CDR3 has 13 residues. The CDR3 DNA is TGTGCCAGCTCACTTTCAATTAACACTGAAGCTTTCTTT. Translating gives CASSLSINTEAFF. The variable domain in full, with the rest retrieved from reference TRBV18 and TRBJ1-1, is NAGVMQNPRHLVRRRGQEARLRCSPMKGHSHVYWYRQLPEEGLKFMVYLQKENIIDESGMPKERFSAEFPKEGPSILRIQQVVRGDSAAYFCASSLSINTEAFFGQGTRLTVV.

The J gene is TRBJ2-7, the V gene TRBV25-1; possible D gene TRBD1, 6 bases. This CDR3 comprises 17 residues. V lost 6 bases and J lost 4, with 25 bases in between. Germline V gene data show CDR1 as MGHDK and CDR2 as SYGVNS. The CDR3 DNA reads as TGTGCCAGCAGCGACCTTGCCAGGGGCGATTCGATGTACGAGCAGTACTTC. Amino acids: CASSDLARGDSMYEQYF.

This clone has a single count. The rearrangement links TRBV9 to TRBJ2-3; D unresolved. Trimming took 4 bases from V and 0 from J, leaving 15 bases between them. The CDR3 runs to 16 residues. Per the germline V gene, CDR1 is SGDLS and CDR2 is YYNGEE. CDR3 amino acids: CASSYSPVFSTDTQYF. The CDR3 DNA sequence: TGTGCCAGCAGCTATTCACCAGTATTTAGCACAGATACGCAGTATTTT.

The chain is built from TRBV6-6 and TRBJ1-2; 8 bases agree with TRBD1. There are 15 residues in the CDR3. V shed 7 bases and J 4 bases; nucleotides not matched to a gene: 11. CDR1 and CDR2 from the germline V gene are MNHNY and SVGAGI (reference sequence). In DNA form, the CDR3 reads TGTGCCAGCATAAAGCCGGGACAGGAACTCTATGGCTACACCTTC. It specifies CASIKPGQELYGYTF.

The V gene is TRBV11-2, the J gene TRBJ2-7; a weak D match, TRBD1 (5 bases). The CDR3 covers 15 residues. Trimming pared 1 base from V and 2 bases from J, leaving 12 bases between. The germline V gene has CDR1 SGHAT and CDR2 FQNNGV. The CDR3 DNA sequence: TGTGCCAGCAGCTTAGTTCTGACAGCTCCCTACGAGCAGTACTTC. Its translation: CASSLVLTAPYEQYF.

The chain employs TRBV9 and TRBJ2-1; weak D call: TRBD2 (6 bases). The CDR3 consists of 13 residues. The germline V and J ends were trimmed by 6 bases and 8 bases, with 15 bases remaining between them. Germline-derived CDR1 and CDR2 are SGDLS and YYNGEE. DNA for the CDR3: TGTGCCAGCAACAACGGGGGTGTCTATGAGCAGTTCTTC. Encoded protein: CASNNGGVYEQFF. The full variable domain, with the rest looked up from reference TRBV9 and TRBJ2-1, is DSGVTQTPKHLITATGQRVTLRCSPRSGDLSVYWYQQSLDQGLQFLIQYYNGEERAKGNILERFSAQQFPDLHSELNLSSLELGDSALYFCASNNGGVYEQFFGPGTRLTVL.

The chain carries TRBV27 and TRBJ1-2; a possible D gene is TRBD1 (5 bases). Trimming left V 1 base short and J 3 bases short, with 9 bases between. The CDR3 spans 14 residues. Looked up from germline, CDR1 is MNHEY and CDR2 is SMNVEV (reference sequence). For the CDR3, the DNA is TGTGCCAGCAGTTTATTGGGCAGGGACTATGGCTACACCTTC. The encoded protein is CASSLLGRDYGYTF.

V usage is TRBV4-3 and J usage is TRBJ2-3; D may be TRBD2 (6 bases). The CDR3 length is 16 residues. Germline CDR1 is LGHNA and CDR2 is YSLEER. V was clipped by 0 bases and J by 3 bases, with 13 bases between them. The CDR3 protein is CASSQDRRRGTDTQYF. CDR3 nucleotides: TGCGCCAGCAGCCAAGACCGCCGACGGGGGACAGATACGCAGTATTTT.

V is TRBV30 and J is TRBJ1-1; D gene unclear. Germline V gives CDR1 GTSNPN, CDR2 SVGIG (reference sequence). Trimming cost V 6 bases and J 4 bases, with 15 bases left between them. The CDR3 runs to 13 residues. The CDR3 sequence is CACTLAEGTEAFF. The CDR3 DNA reads TGTGCCTGCACCCTAGCGGAGGGCACTGAAGCTTTCTTT.

This chain connects TRBV4-2 to TRBJ1-2; D call uncertain. CDR1 and CDR2 from the germline V gene are LGHNA and YNFKEQ. The V gene lost 1 base and the J gene lost 7 bases, with 7 bases spanning the gap. The CDR3 is 12 amino acids. The CDR3 DNA reads as TGTGCCAGCAGCCAAGCGCCGGGTGGCTACACCTTC. Encoded protein: CASSQAPGGYTF.

The rearrangement joins TRBV7-2 to TRBJ1-1, with D perhaps matching TRBD1 (5 bases). Looked up from germline, CDR1 is SGHTA and CDR2 is FQGNSA. Trimming left V 5 bases short and J 9 bases short, with 16 bases between. The CDR3 totals 13 residues. The CDR3 is CASSSVQVTKAFF. The CDR3 DNA sequence: TGTGCCAGCAGCAGCGTACAGGTTACTAAAGCTTTCTTT.

This chain connects TRBV9 to TRBJ2-5; 8 bases are a match to TRBD1. Per germline, CDR1 SGDLS and CDR2 YYNGEE. With 2 bases clipped from V and 1 base from J, the junction kept 10 bases outside the gene matches. This CDR3 has 17 amino acids. This CDR3 reads CASSVSSGQGAQETQYF. CDR3 bases: TGTGCCAGCAGCGTGTCGTCGGGGCAGGGGGCCCAAGAGACCCAGTACTTC.

The rearrangement joins TRBV6-5 to TRBJ2-3; the D is unclear. Trimming stripped 5 bases from V and 6 bases from J, with 18 bases between. This CDR3 contains 15 residues. CDR1 MNHEY and CDR2 SVGAGI come from the germline V gene. CDR3 sequence (DNA): TGTGCCAGCAGTCCCGTGGCACGCCCCGGGGATACGCAGTATTTT. Translated, it gives CASSPVARPGDTQYF.

This chain links TRBV9 with TRBJ2-3; 7 nucleotides match TRBD2. After removal of 3 bases from V and 0 bases from J, the junction contained 4 bases not matched to a gene. The CDR3 runs to 15 residues. The V gene's germline CDR1 is SGDLS and CDR2 YYNGEE. CDR3 bases: TGTGCCAGCAGCGCGGGACTATCTAGCACAGATACGCAGTATTTT. It is translated as CASSAGLSSTDTQYF.

The rearrangement links TRBV6-1 to TRBJ1-5; D gene uncertain. Germline CDR1 MNHNS, CDR2 SASEGT. Trimming stripped 0 bases from V and 3 bases from J, with 9 bases between. The CDR3 is made up of 15 amino acids. Here the CDR3 reads CASSEAVGNNQPQHF. CDR3 nucleotide sequence: TGTGCCAGCAGTGAAGCCGTTGGCAACAATCAGCCCCAGCATTTT.

V and J are TRBV7-2 and TRBJ2-1; perhaps TRBD1 as D (5 bases). The CDR3 runs 13 residues. Germline CDR1 reads SGHTA; CDR2 reads FQGNSA. V was shortened by 2 bases and J by 7 bases, with 9 bases between the two germline ends. DNA of the CDR3: TGTGCCAGCAGCTTATTCAGGGAAAATGAGCAGTTCTTC. It translates to CASSLFRENEQFF.

This chain joins TRBV4-2 and TRBJ1-4; D is undetermined. The V gene's germline CDR1 is LGHNA and CDR2 YNFKEQ. The CDR3 spans 15 residues. The V gene lost 3 bases and the J gene lost 1 base, with 9 bases spanning the gap. As DNA, the CDR3 is TGTGCCAGCAGCCAGGGGAGCAAAACTAATGAAAAACTGTTTTTT. This sequence encodes CASSQGSKTNEKLFF.

This clone appeared once. The chain joins TRBV6-5 to TRBJ2-2; D gene unclear. V was shortened by 4 bases and J by 7 bases, with 7 bases between the two germline ends. The CDR3 spans 12 residues. The germline CDR1 and CDR2 sequences are MNHEY and SVGAGI. The DNA of the CDR3 is TGTGCCAGCAGTTTATTGTTCGGGGAGCTGTTTTTT. As protein: CASSLLFGELFF.

The V and J genes are TRBV9 and TRBJ2-2; 7 bases line up with TRBD2. This CDR3 spans 19 amino acids. V lost 2 bases and J lost 5; bases outside the gene matches: 18. Germline V gene data show CDR1 as SGDLS and CDR2 as YYNGEE. CDR3 residues: CASSVLSMGGFYGTGELFF. The CDR3 DNA follows: TGTGCCAGCAGCGTTTTAAGTATGGGGGGGTTTTACGGGACCGGGGAGCTGTTTTTT.

The chain links TRBV5-1 to TRBJ1-1, with D possibly TRBD1 on 5 matching bases. Germline V lookup: CDR1 SGHRS, CDR2 YFSETQ. CDR3 length: 14 amino acids. With 1 base removed from V and 3 bases from J, the gap between germline ends came to 10 bases. In DNA, the CDR3 is TGCGCCAGCAGCTTGACAGGAACCCACACTGAAGCTTTCTTT. It codes for CASSLTGTHTEAFF.

The rearrangement uses TRBV7-7 and TRBJ1-3, with a tentative D call TRBD1 (5 bases). Trimming removed 6 bases from V and 4 bases from J, with 10 bases in between. Looked up from germline, CDR1 is SSHAT and CDR2 is FNYEAQ (reference sequence). This CDR3 has 13 amino acids. The CDR3 protein is CASSQGFGNTIYF. Here the CDR3 DNA reads TGTGCCAGCAGTCAGGGTTTCGGAAACACCATATATTTT.